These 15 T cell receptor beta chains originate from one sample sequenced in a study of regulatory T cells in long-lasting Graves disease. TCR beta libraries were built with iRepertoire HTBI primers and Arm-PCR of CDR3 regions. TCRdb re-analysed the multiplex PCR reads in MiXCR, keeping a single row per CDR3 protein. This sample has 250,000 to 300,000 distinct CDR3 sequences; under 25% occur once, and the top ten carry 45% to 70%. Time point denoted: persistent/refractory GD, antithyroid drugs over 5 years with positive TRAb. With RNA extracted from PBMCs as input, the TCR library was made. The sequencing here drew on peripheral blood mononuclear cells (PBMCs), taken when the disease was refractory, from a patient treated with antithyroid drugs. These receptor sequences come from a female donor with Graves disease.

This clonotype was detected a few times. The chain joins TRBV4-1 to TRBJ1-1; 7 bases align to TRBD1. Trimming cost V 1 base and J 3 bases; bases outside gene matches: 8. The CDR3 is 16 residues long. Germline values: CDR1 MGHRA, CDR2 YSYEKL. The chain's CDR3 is CASSQAGTVFDTEAFF. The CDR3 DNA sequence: TGCGCCAGCAGCCAAGCCGGGACAGTCTTCGACACTGAAGCTTTCTTT.

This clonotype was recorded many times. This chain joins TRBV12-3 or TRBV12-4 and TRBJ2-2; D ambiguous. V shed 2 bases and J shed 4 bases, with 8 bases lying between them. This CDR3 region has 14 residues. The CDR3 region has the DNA TGTGCCAGCAGTTTAACCCCACCCACCGGGGAGCTGTTTTTT. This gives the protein CASSLTPPTGELFF.

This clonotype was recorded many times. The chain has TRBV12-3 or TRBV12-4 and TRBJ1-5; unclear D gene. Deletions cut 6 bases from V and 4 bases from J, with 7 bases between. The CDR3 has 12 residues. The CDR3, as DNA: TGTGCCAGCAGCAGACTTAATCAGCCCCAGCATTTT. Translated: CASSRLNQPQHF.

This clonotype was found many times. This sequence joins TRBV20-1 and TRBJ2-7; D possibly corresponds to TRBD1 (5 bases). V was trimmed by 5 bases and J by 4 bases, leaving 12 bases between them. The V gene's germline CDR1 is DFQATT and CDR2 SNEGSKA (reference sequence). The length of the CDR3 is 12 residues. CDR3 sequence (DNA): TGCAGTGCTGAGTCAGGACAATACGAGCAGTACTTC. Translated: CSAESGQYEQYF.

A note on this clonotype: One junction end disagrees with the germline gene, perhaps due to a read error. CDR3 loop: CASSALQGANGGLFF. In DNA form, the CDR3 reads TGCGCCAGCAGCGCATTACAGGGGGCTAACGGGGGGCTGTTTTTT. The chain combines TRBV5-1 with TRBJ2-2, with 9 bases fitting TRBD1. The CDR3 consists of 15 residues. Germline-derived CDR1 and CDR2 are SGHRS and YFSETQ.

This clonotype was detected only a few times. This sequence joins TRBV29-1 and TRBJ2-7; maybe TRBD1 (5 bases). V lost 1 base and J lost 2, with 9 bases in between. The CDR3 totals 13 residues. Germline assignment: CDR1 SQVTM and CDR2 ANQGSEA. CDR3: CSVEVQGTYEQYF. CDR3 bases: TGCAGCGTTGAAGTGCAGGGCACCTACGAGCAGTACTTC.

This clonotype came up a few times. The CDR3, as DNA: TGCGCCAGCAGCCTCGGGACAGGGGGCCCTGAAGAGACCCAGTACTTC. Translated: CASSLGTGGPEETQYF. This sequence joins TRBV5-1 and TRBJ2-5, with 12 nucleotides matching TRBD1. J was trimmed by 3 bases and V by 4 bases; bases with no gene match: 7. The germline V gene has CDR1 SGHRS and CDR2 YFSETQ. The CDR3 totals 16 residues.

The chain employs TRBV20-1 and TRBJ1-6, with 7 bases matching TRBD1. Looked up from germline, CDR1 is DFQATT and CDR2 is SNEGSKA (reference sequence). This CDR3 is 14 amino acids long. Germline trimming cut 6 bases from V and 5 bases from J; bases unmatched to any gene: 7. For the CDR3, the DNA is TGCAGTGCACAACAGGGGTTGGATAATTCACCCCTCCACTTT. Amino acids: CSAQQGLDNSPLHF.

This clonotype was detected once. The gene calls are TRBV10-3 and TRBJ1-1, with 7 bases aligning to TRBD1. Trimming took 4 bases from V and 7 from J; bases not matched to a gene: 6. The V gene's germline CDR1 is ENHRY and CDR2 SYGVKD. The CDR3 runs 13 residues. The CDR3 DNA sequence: TGTGCCATCAGTGGATTAGGGGGCATTGAAGCTTTCTTT. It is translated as CAISGLGGIEAFF.

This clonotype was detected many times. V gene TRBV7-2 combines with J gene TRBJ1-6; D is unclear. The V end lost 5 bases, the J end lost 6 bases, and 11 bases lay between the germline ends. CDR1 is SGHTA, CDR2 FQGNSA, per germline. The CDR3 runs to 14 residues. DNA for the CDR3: TGTGCCAGCAGCCCCGATCCCTTTAATTCACCCCTCCACTTT. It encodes CASSPDPFNSPLHF.

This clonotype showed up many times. CDR3: CASSGDSNYGYTF. The CDR3 nucleotides read TGTGCCAGCAGTGGGGACTCTAACTATGGCTACACCTTC. V usage is TRBV2 and J usage is TRBJ1-2; D is possibly TRBD1 (5 bases). Trimming stripped 4 bases from V and 0 bases from J, with 6 bases between. Germline CDR1 SNHLY, CDR2 FYNNEI. This CDR3 contains 13 residues. Looking up the rest from reference TRBV2 and TRBJ1-2 gives the full variable domain: EPEVTQTPSHQVTQMGQEVILRCVPISNHLYFYWYRQILGQKVEFLVSFYNNEISEKSEIFDDQFSVERPDGSNFTLKIRSTKLEDSAMYFCASSGDSNYGYTFGSGTRLTVV.

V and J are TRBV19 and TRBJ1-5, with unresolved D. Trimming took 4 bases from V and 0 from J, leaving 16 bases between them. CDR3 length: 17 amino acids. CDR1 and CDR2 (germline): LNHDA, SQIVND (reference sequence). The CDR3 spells CASSTPRRPYSNQPQHF. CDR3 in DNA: TGTGCCAGTAGTACCCCTCGCCGACCTTATAGCAATCAGCCCCAGCATTTT. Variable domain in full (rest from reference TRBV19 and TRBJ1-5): DGGITQSPKYLFRKEGQNVTLSCEQNLNHDAMYWYRQDPGQGLRLIYYSQIVNDFQKGDIAEGYSVSREKKESFPLTVTSAQKNPTAFYLCASSTPRRPYSNQPQHFGDGTRLSIL.

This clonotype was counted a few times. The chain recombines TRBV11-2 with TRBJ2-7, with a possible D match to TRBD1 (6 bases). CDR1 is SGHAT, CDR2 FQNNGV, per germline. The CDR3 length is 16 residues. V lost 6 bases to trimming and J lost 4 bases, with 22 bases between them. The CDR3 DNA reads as TGTGCCAGCAGTTACCACAGGGATGGGTTCCGGTACGAGCAGTACTTC. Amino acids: CASSYHRDGFRYEQYF. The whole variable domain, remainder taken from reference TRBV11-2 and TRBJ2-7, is EAGVAQSPRYKIIEKRQSVAFWCNPISGHATLYWYQQILGQGPKLLIQFQNNGVVDDSQLPKDRFSAERLKGVDSTLKIQPAKLEDSAVYLCASSYHRDGFRYEQYFGPGTRLTVT.

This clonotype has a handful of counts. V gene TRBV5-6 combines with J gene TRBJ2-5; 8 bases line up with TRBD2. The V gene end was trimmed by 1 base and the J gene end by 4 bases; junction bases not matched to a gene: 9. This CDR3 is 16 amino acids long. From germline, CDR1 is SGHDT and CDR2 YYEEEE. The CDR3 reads CASSLLKRGRGETQYF. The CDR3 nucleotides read TGTGCCAGCAGCTTGCTTAAGCGGGGGAGGGGAGAGACCCAGTACTTC.

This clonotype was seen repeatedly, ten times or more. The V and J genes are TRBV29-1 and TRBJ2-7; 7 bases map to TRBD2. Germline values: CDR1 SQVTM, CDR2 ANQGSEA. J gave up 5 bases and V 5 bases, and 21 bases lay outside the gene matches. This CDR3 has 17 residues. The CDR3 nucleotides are TGCAGCGTTATGGGTGGAGCGGGACGCGGCCGTTTAGACGAGCAGTACTTC. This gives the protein CSVMGGAGRGRLDEQYF.